Shown below are 9 T cell receptor beta chains from a single sample sequenced in a study of shared clonotypes between healthy human individuals. Produced via immunoSEQ multiplex PCR; TCRdb's table is partial and in-frame only. The sample has more than 400,000 clones, 90% to 97% seen once. The sequencing sample was made of naive CD4+ T cells sorted from blood. Specified subset: CD45RA+ positively selected. Receptors were obtained from a woman in her 30s in good health.

The chain uses TRBV10-2 and TRBJ2-1; 8 bases fit TRBD2. CDR1 and CDR2 from the germline V gene are WSHSY and SAAADI. This CDR3 is built from 13 residues. V gave up 11 bases and J gave up 9 bases; unmatched junction bases: 12. CDR3 DNA sequence: TGCGCCCTGGGCTCGGGAGGGGGAGGTGAGCAGTTCTTC. This encodes CALGSGGGGEQFF.

The rearrangement uses TRBV18 and TRBJ1-4; no firm D call. This CDR3 has 13 residues. V was shortened by 11 bases and J by 6 bases, with 16 bases between the two germline ends. Per the germline V gene, CDR1 is KGHSH and CDR2 is LQKENI. The CDR3 loop is CAVFGGGDEKLFF. The CDR3 DNA is TGTGCCGTCTTCGGAGGTGGCGATGAAAAACTGTTTTTT.

The chain links TRBV29-1 to TRBJ2-5; 12 bases are a match to TRBD2. The DNA matches TRBJ2-7 better at its end, which makes the J call doubtful. The CDR3 runs 15 residues. The germline gives CDR1 SQVTM, CDR2 ANQGSEA. DNA for the CDR3: TGCAGCGTTGAAGCCCTAGCGGGAGGGCGGTACGAGCAGTACTTC. This translates into CSVEALAGGRYEQYF.

V gene TRBV28 combines with J gene TRBJ2-7; D might be TRBD2 (5 bases). The CDR3 extends over 12 amino acids. V was clipped by 4 bases and J by 8 bases, with 12 bases between them. The germline V gene has CDR1 MDHEN and CDR2 SYDVKM. CDR3: CASSSDPGKQYF. The CDR3 DNA sequence: TGTGCCAGCAGTTCGGACCCCGGGAAGCAGTACTTC.

This chain links TRBV4-2 with TRBJ2-5; TRBD1 agrees at 8 bases. V was pared by 5 bases and J by 3 bases, with 2 bases of the junction left unmatched. Looked up from germline, CDR1 is LGHNA and CDR2 is YNFKEQ. The length of the CDR3 is 13 residues. CDR3 bases: TGTGCCAGCAGCTTGGGACAGGAAGAGACCCAGTACTTC. Amino acid sequence: CASSLGQEETQYF.

The chain is built from TRBV19 and TRBJ1-1; D is possibly TRBD1 (5 bases). V was pared by 0 bases and J by 5 bases, with 13 bases between. Germline V lookup: CDR1 LNHDA, CDR2 SQIVND (reference sequence). This CDR3 is built from 15 residues. Here the CDR3 reads CASSIDARGWTEAFF. The CDR3 region has the DNA TGTGCCAGTAGTATAGACGCTCGGGGGTGGACTGAAGCTTTCTTT.

The chain uses TRBV7-9 and TRBJ2-2; TRBD2 might be the D (5 bases). Germline-derived CDR1 and CDR2 are SEHNR and FQNEAQ (reference sequence). The CDR3 covers 17 residues. Deletions cut 4 bases from V and 6 bases from J, with 21 bases between. CDR3 sequence reads: CASSSPNSSLWSGELFF. CDR3 DNA sequence: TGTGCCAGCAGCTCTCCGAATTCTAGCCTCTGGTCCGGGGAGCTGTTTTTT.

The gene calls are TRBV5-1 and TRBJ1-5, with D possibly matching TRBD1 (5 bases). CDR3 length: 15 residues. The germline V gene has CDR1 SGHRS and CDR2 YFSETQ. With 4 bases removed from V and 1 base from J, the gap between germline ends came to 12 bases. The CDR3 nucleotides read TGCGCCAGCAGCGGCGGGACGGGGAGCAATCAGCCCCAGCATTTT. It yields the protein CASSGGTGSNQPQHF.

The genes are TRBV25-1 and TRBJ1-6, with a possible D match to TRBD1 (5 bases). The CDR3 covers 13 residues. Germline lookup yields CDR1 MGHDK and CDR2 SYGVNS. Trimming removed 6 bases at V and 5 bases at J, with 8 bases between. CDR3 bases: TGTGCCAGCAGGCGGGGGAATAATTCACCCCTCCACTTT. As protein: CASRRGNNSPLHF. Supplemented by reference TRBV25-1 and TRBJ1-6, the full variable domain reads EADIYQTPRYLVIGTGKKITLECSQTMGHDKMYWYQQDPGMELHLIHYSYGVNSTEKGDLSSESTVSRIRTEHFPLTLESARPSHTSQYLCASRRGNNSPLHFGNGTRLTVT.